These T cell receptor beta chains were read from a single sample in a study of T cells after yellow fever vaccination. TCRdb reprocessed the 5' RACE reads via MiXCR and lists one record per CDR3 protein. The sample holds almost 600,000 distinct CDR3 sequences, 13% seen once. The source was PBMCs, collected on the day of the yellow fever booster vaccination. These receptors were collected from a man in his thirties or forties who received the YFV17D yellow fever vaccine. CDR3s include the opening cysteine and the closing phenylalanine or tryptophan. D genes are given only for firm matches. Clone size appears in some rows only: once, few, many, or a class for an expanded clone.

J,V,size,D,DNA,CDR3
TRBJ2-7,TRBV6-5,-,-,TGTGCCAGCAGTTACCGGAGCTCCTACGAGCAGTACTTC,CASSYRSSYEQYF
TRBJ1-2,TRBV20-1,-,-,TGCAGTGCTGCGGACAGCGACCTCTATGGCTACACCTTC,CSAADSDLYGYTF
TRBJ2-2,TRBV5-1,-,-,TGCGCCAGCAGGTACCGGGTGGACACCGGGGAGCTGTTTTTT,CASRYRVDTGELFF
TRBJ2-5,TRBV27,few,-,TGTGCCAGCAGTTTATTCCCTAACAGATTGAGTTTAGAGACCCAGTACTTC,CASSLFPNRLSLETQYF
TRBJ2-1,TRBV6-5,-,TRBD1,TGTGCCAGCAGTTACTTCACCGGGACAGGGAACAATGAGCAGTTCTTC,CASSYFTGTGNNEQFF
TRBJ2-6,TRBV12-3/TRBV12-4,-,TRBD1,TGTGCCAGCAGTCCGATGGTCCAGACAGGGCCGCGGACTGGGGCCAACGTCCTGACTTTC,CASSPMVQTGPRTGANVLTF
TRBJ2-7,TRBV20-1,-,-,TGCAGTGCCTTTGGAGCGGCCAGCTCCTACGAGCAGTACTTC,CSAFGAASSYEQYF
TRBJ2-5,TRBV3-1,few,-,TGTGCCAGCAGCCGTCCCTCACAAGAGACCCAGTACTTC,CASSRPSQETQYF
TRBJ2-5,TRBV20-1,-,-,TGCAGTGCTAAGGGAGTGGGAGTTGAGACCCAGTACTTC,CSAKGVGVETQYF
TRBJ2-7,TRBV6-5,few,-,TGTGCCAGCCGCTTGGGACACTCTGCCTACGAGCAGTACTTC,CASRLGHSAYEQYF
TRBJ2-2,TRBV11-2,-,-,TGTGCCAGCAGCCCCTGGACGATAAGGGAGCTGTTTTTT,CASSPWTIRELFF
TRBJ2-3,TRBV30,-,-,TGTGCCTGGAGTGTAGTGGAGGTAGATACGCAGTATTTT,CAWSVVEVDTQYF
TRBJ2-1,TRBV6-1,few,-,TGTGCCGGTACTAGCCCCTACAATGAGCAGTTCTTC,CAGTSPYNEQFF
TRBJ1-5,TRBV2,few,-,TGTGCCAGCAGTGCGGAAGCGGGCAATCAGCCCCAGCATTTT,CASSAEAGNQPQHF
TRBJ2-7,TRBV5-6,few,-,TGTGCCAGCAGCGTTGGACGTCTTTACGAGCAGTACTTC,CASSVGRLYEQYF
TRBJ2-7,TRBV7-2,-,TRBD1,TGTGCCAGCAGGACCGGGACAGGGAACGAGCAGTGCTTC,CASRTGTGNEQCF
TRBJ2-4,TRBV6-6,few,-,TGTGCCAGCAGTTACAATACGGCGGTGTACTTC,CASSYNTAVYF
TRBJ2-1,TRBV5-1,few,-,TGCGCCAGCAGCTTGGGCAACCAGGGTGAGCAGTTCTTC,CASSLGNQGEQFF
TRBJ2-3,TRBV7-2,-,-,TGTGCCAGCAGCTTGTCGCTAGTCCTCACAGATACGCAGTATTTT,CASSLSLVLTDTQYF
TRBJ1-1,TRBV5-1,-,-,TGCGCCAGCAGCCCCGGGAGTAGGACTGAAGCTTTCTTT,CASSPGSRTEAFF
TRBJ2-7,TRBV3-1,few,TRBD2,TGTGCCAGCAGCCAAGTGGCTAGCGGGAGGGCAGGAGAGCAGTACTTC,CASSQVASGRAGEQYF
TRBJ2-5,TRBV7-9,few,TRBD1,TGTGCCAGCAGCTTAGGGGACAGGGGAGCTAAGGAGACCCAGTACTTC,CASSLGDRGAKETQYF
TRBJ2-1,TRBV18,-,-,TGTGCCAGCTCTCCTGGACAGAGTGAGCAGTTCTTC,CASSPGQSEQFF
TRBJ2-1,TRBV6-2/TRBV6-3,few,-,TGTGCCAGCAGCCCTTTTTTGGGGCTCAATAATGAGCAGTTCTTC,CASSPFLGLNNEQFF
TRBJ2-3,TRBV12-3/TRBV12-4,-,TRBD2,TGTGCCAGCAGCCCATACCGCCGGACTAGGGACGAGTATTTT,CASSPYRRTRDEYF
TRBJ2-1,TRBV12-3/TRBV12-4,-,TRBD2,TGTGCCAGCAGGGCTAGCGGGAGGTTTGGTGAGCAGTTCTTC,CASRASGRFGEQFF
TRBJ1-1,TRBV28,few,-,TGTGCCAGCAGTTCCGGTAGCTTAGATGGGACTGAAGCTTTCTTT,CASSSGSLDGTEAFF
TRBJ2-7,TRBV10-3,-,-,TGTGCCATCAGCGGAGTAGTATCCTACGAGCAGTACTTC,CAISGVVSYEQYF
TRBJ2-1,TRBV2,-,TRBD2,TGTGCCAGCAGTGAAAGACTAGCGGGAGGCAATGAGCAGTTCTTC,CASSERLAGGNEQFF
TRBJ2-3,TRBV16,few,TRBD2,TGTGCCAGCCCTCCAGCGACTAGCGGGAGTTTAGCAGATACGCAGTATTTT,CASPPATSGSLADTQYF
TRBJ2-5,TRBV20-1,-,-,TGCAGTGCGCTGATTGGGACCAAACAAGAGACCCAGTACTTC,CSALIGTKQETQYF
TRBJ2-7,TRBV18,many,-,TGTGCCAGCTCACCAGGGGCTAGCCGATACGAGCAGTACTTC,CASSPGASRYEQYF
TRBJ2-5,TRBV20-1,-,-,TGCAGTGCTCTTCTAATGGCCGGTGAGACCCAGTACTTC,CSALLMAGETQYF
TRBJ2-7,TRBV24-1,-,TRBD1,TGTGCCACCAGTGGAGGGGGCAATGTGGGCAATGAGCAGTACTTC,CATSGGGNVGNEQYF
TRBJ2-1,TRBV20-1,few,TRBD2,TGCAGTGCTAGAGGGGGTACTAGCGGGAGAACCGAGCAGTTCTTC,CSARGGTSGRTEQFF
TRBJ2-7,TRBV7-2,few,TRBD1,TGTGCCAGCAGCTATACAGGGGTCAGGAACGAGCAGTACTTC,CASSYTGVRNEQYF
TRBJ2-1,TRBV3-1,few,TRBD2,TGTGCCAGCAGCCAACCCGGGACTAGCGGGACGTTCTTC,CASSQPGTSGTFF
TRBJ2-7,TRBV7-9,few,-,TGTGCCAGCAGTCCCCTCAGGATGGGCTACGAGCAGTACTTC,CASSPLRMGYEQYF
TRBJ2-5,TRBV10-3,few,TRBD1,TGTGCCATCAAGACAGGGGGATCGGCCCAGTACTTC,CAIKTGGSAQYF
TRBJ2-7,TRBV5-1,-,TRBD2,TGCGCCAGCAGATCGACGTCAAGCGGGAGTGCTGGCGAGCAGTACTTC,CASRSTSSGSAGEQYF
TRBJ2-5,TRBV11-2,few,TRBD2,TGTGCCAGCAGCTCCTCGGCTAGCGGGAAACTGTACCAAGAGACCCAGTACTTC,CASSSSASGKLYQETQYF
TRBJ2-7,TRBV12-3/TRBV12-4,many,-,TGTGCCAGCAACGGGGGCGGCGAGCAGTACTTC,CASNGGGEQYF
TRBJ1-3,TRBV20-1,-,-,TGCAGTGCTAGAGTACAGGGCGGGTCTGGAAACACCATATATTTT,CSARVQGGSGNTIYF
TRBJ2-1,TRBV28,-,TRBD2,TGTGCCAGCAGCCCGAGCGGGGCTCCCAATGAGCAGTTCTTC,CASSPSGAPNEQFF
TRBJ1-5,TRBV29-1,few,-,TGCAGCCACGAGGCTGAGTCCCCAAATCAGCCCCAGCATTTT,CSHEAESPNQPQHF
TRBJ2-7,TRBV20-1,few,TRBD1,TGCAGTGCGAAACAGGGGTACAACGAGCAGTACTTC,CSAKQGYNEQYF
TRBJ2-7,TRBV7-8,-,-,TGTGCCAGCAGACCTCAGGGTTTTGGCGTAGCCGAGCAGTACTTC,CASRPQGFGVAEQYF
TRBJ2-3,TRBV6-1,few,-,TGTGCCAGCAGTGCGGGGTTCTTGGATACGCAGTATTTT,CASSAGFLDTQYF
TRBJ2-2,TRBV5-4,many,TRBD1,TGTGCCAGCAGCTCGGCGGGACAGGGGTTATCCGGGGAGCTGTTTTTT,CASSSAGQGLSGELFF